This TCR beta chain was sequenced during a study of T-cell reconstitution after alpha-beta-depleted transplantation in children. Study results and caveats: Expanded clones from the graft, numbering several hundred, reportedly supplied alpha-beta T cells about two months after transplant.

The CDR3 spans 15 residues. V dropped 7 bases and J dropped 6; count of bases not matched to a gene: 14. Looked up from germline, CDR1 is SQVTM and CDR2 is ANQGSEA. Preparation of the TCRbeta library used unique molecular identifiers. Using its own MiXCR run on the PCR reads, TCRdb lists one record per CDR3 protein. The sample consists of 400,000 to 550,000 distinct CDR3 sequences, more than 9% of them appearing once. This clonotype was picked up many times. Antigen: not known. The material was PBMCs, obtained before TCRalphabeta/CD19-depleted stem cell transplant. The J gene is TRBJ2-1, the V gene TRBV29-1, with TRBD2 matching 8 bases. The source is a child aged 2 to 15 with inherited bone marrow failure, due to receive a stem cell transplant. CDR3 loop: CSAVRLLAGFNEQFF. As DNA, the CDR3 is TGCAGCGCAGTTCGATTGCTAGCGGGTTTCAATGAGCAGTTCTTC.